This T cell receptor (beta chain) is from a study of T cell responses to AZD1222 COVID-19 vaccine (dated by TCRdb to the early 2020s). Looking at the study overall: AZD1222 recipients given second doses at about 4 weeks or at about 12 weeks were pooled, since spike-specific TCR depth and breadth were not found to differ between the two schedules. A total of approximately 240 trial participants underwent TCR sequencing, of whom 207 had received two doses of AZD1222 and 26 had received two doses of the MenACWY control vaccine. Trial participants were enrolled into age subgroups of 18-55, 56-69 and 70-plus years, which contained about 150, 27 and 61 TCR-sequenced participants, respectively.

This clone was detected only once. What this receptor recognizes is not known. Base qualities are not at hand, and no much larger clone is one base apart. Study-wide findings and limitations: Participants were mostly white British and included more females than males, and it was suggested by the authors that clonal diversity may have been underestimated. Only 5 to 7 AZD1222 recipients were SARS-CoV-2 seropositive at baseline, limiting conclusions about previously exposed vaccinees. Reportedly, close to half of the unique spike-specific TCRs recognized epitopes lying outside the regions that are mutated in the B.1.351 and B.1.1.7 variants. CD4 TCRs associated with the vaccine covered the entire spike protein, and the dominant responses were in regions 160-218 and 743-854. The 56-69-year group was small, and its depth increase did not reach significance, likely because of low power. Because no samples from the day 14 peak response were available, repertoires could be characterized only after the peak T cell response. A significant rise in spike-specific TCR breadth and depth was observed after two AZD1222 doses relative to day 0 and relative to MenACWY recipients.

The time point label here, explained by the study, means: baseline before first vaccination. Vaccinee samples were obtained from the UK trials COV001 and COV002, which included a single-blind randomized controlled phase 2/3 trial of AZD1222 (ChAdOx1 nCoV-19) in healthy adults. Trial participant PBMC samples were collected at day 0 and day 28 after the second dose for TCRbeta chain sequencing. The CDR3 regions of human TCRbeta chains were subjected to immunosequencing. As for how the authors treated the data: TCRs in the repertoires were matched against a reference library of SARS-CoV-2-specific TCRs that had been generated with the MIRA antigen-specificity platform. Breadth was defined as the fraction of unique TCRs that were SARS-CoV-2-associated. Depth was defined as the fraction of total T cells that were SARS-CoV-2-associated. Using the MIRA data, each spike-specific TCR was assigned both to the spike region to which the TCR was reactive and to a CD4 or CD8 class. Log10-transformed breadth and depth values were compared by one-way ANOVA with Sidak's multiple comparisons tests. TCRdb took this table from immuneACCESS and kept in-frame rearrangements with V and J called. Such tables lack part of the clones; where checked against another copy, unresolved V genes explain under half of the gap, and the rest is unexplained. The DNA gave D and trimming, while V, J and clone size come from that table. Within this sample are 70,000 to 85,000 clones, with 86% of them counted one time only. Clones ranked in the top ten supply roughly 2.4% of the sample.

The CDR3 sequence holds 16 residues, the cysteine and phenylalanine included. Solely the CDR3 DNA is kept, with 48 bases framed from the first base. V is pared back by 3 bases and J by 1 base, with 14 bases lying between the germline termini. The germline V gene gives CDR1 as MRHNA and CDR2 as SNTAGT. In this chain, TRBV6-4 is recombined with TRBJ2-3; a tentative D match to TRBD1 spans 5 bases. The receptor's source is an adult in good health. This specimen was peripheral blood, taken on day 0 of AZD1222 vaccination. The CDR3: CASSEGPGQGTDTQYF. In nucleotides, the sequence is TGTGCCAGCAGTGAAGGTCCAGGACAAGGCACAGATACGCAGTATTTT.